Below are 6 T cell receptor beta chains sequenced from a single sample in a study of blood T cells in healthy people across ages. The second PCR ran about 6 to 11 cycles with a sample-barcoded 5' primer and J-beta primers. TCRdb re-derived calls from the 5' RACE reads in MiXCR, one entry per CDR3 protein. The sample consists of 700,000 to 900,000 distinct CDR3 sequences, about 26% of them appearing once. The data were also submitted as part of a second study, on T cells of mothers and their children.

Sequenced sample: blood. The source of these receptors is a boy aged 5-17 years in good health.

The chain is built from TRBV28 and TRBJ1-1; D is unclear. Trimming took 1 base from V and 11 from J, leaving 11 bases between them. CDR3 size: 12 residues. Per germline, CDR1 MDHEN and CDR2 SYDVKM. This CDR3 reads CASSLLSARAFF. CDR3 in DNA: TGTGCCAGCAGTTTATTATCGGCCAGGGCTTTCTTT. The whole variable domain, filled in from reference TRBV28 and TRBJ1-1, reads DVKVTQSSRYLVKRTGEKVFLECVQDMDHENMFWYRQDPGLGLRLIYFSYDVKMKEKGDIPEGYSVSREKKERFSLILESASTNQTSMYLCASSLLSARAFFGQGTRLTVV.

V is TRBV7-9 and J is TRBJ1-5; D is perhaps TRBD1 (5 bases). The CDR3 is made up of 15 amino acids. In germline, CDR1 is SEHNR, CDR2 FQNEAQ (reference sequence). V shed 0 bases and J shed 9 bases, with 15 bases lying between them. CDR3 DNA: TGTGCCAGCAGCTTAGCGGGGACCGACATGGGGCCCCAGCATTTT. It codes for CASSLAGTDMGPQHF.

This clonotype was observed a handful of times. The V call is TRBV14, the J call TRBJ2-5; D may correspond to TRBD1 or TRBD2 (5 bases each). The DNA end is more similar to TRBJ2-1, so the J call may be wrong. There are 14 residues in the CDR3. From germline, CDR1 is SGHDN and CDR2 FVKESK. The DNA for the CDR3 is TGTGCCAGCAGCCCCCGCGTAGGGACGGATGAGCAGTTCTTC. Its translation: CASSPRVGTDEQFF.

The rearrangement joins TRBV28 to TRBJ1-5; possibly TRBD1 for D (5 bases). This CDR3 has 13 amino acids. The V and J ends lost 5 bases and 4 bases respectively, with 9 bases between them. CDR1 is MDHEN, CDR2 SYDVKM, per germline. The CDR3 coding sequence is TGTGCCAGCAGTCAGGGCCGTAATCAGCCCCAGCATTTT. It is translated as CASSQGRNQPQHF.

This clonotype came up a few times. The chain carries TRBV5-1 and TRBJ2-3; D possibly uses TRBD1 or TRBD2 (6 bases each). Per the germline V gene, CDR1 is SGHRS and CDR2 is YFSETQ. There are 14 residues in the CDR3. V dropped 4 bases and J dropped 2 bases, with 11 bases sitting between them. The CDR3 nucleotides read TGCGCCAGCAGCCCCTGGGGGGCCACAGATACGCAGTATTTT. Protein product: CASSPWGATDTQYF.

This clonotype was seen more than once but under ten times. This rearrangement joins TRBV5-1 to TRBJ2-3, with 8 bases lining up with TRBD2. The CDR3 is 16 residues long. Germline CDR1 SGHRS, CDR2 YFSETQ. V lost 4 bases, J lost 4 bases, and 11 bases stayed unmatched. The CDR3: CASSPLRGVHADTQYF. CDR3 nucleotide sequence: TGCGCCAGCAGCCCCTTGCGGGGGGTTCACGCAGATACGCAGTATTTT.